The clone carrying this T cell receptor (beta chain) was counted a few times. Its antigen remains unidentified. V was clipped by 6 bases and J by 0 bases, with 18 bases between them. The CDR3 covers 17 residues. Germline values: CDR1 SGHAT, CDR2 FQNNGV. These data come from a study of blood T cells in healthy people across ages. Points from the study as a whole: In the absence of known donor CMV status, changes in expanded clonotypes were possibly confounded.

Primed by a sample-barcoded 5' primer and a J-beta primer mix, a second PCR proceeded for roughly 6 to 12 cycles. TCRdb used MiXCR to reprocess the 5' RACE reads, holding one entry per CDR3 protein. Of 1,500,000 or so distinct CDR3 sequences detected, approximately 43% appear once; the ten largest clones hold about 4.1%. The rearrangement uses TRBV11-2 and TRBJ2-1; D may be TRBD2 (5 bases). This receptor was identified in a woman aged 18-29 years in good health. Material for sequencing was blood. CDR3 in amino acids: CASRRVASSSSYNEQFF. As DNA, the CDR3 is TGTGCCAGCAGGAGAGTAGCTAGCTCGAGCTCCTACAATGAGCAGTTCTTC.